These T cell receptor beta chains were read from a single sample in a study of cytomegalovirus exposure and HLA in healthy donors. Generated by immunoSEQ multiplex PCR, the TCRdb table keeps only in-frame clones and is missing some. Of 35,000 to 55,000 clones listed, under 70% are singletons. The material sequenced was PBMCs. The receptors derive from a man between 60 and 70 years old in good health and CMV-seropositive. Each CDR3 is given with its conserved first and last residue. D genes are given only for firm matches. Some rows have no size entry. The others give once, few or many, or a class for an expanded clone.

j_call d_call clone_size v_call cdr3_aa cdr3_nt
TRBJ1-6 . . TRBV30 CALRDTNNSPLHF TGTGCCCTCCGGGACACCAATAATTCACCCCTCCACTTT
TRBJ1-5 TRBD1 few TRBV19 CASRTQDRGGQPQHF TGTGCCAGTAGGACTCAAGACAGGGGCGGTCAGCCCCAGCATTTT
TRBJ1-5 . . TRBV10-2 CASSESLHQPQHF TGCGCCAGCAGTGAGTCTCTTCATCAGCCCCAGCATTTT
TRBJ2-7 TRBD2 . TRBV11-2 CASSFSGIPYEQYF TGTGCCAGCAGCTTCAGCGGGATCCCCTACGAGCAGTACTTC
TRBJ2-7 TRBD1 . TRBV5-1 CASSVGTGVYEQYF TGCGCCAGCAGCGTCGGGACAGGGGTCTACGAGCAGTACTTC
TRBJ2-2 TRBD1 . TRBV7-3 CASSLRGGHNTGELFF TGTGCCAGCAGCTTAAGAGGGGGCCACAACACCGGGGAGCTGTTTTTT
TRBJ1-5 . . TRBV6-5 CASSTTGFNQPQHF TGTGCCAGCAGTACCACAGGGTTCAATCAGCCCCAGCATTTT
TRBJ2-3 . . TRBV6-1 CAGSELVGSTDTQYF TGTGCCGGCAGTGAATTGGTCGGGAGCACAGATACGCAGTATTTT
TRBJ2-7 TRBD2 . TRBV19 CATREAGLYEQYF TGTGCCACTCGGGAGGCGGGACTCTACGAGCAGTACTTC
TRBJ2-1 TRBD2 . TRBV19 CASSRGLADYNEQFF TGTGCCAGTAGTAGGGGACTAGCGGATTACAATGAGCAGTTCTTC
TRBJ2-2 TRBD2 . TRBV7-2 CASSRSGNPNTGELFF TGTGCCAGCAGCCGGAGCGGGAACCCGAACACCGGGGAGCTGTTTTTT
TRBJ2-7 TRBD1 . TRBV19 CASSTPSGQGFHEQYF TGTGCCAGTAGCACCCCCTCGGGACAGGGGTTCCACGAGCAGTACTTC
TRBJ2-7 TRBD1 . TRBV18 CASSPLGQSYYEQYF TGTGCCAGCTCACCATTGGGACAGAGCTACTACGAGCAGTACTTC
TRBJ2-3 TRBD2 . TRBV7-2 CASSLPGLAGIGSDTQYF TGTGCCAGCAGCTTACCGGGACTAGCGGGAATCGGTTCAGATACGCAGTATTTT
TRBJ1-1 TRBD1 . TRBV30 CAWKPLPGTGGRVAFF TGTGCCTGGAAGCCCCTTCCCGGGACAGGGGGCCGGGTGGCTTTCTTT
TRBJ2-7 . . TRBV29-1 CSVDSPGHTPYEQYF TGCAGCGTTGATTCACCGGGACATACACCCTACGAGCAGTACTTC
TRBJ2-3 TRBD2 . TRBV2 CASRGTSGTSTDTQYF TGTGCCAGCAGGGGGACTAGCGGGACTAGCACAGATACGCAGTATTTT
TRBJ1-1 . . TRBV5-1 CASSLEGRSEAFF TGCGCCAGCAGCTTGGAGGGGAGGTCTGAAGCTTTCTTT
TRBJ1-4 TRBD1 once TRBV19 CASSQGTGNEKLFF TGTGCCAGTAGTCAAGGGACAGGGAATGAAAAACTGTTTTTT
TRBJ1-6 TRBD1 . TRBV30 CAAQGAYNSPLHF TGTGCCGCCCAGGGGGCCTATAATTCACCCCTCCACTTT
TRBJ2-4 TRBD1 . TRBV2 CASSSTGGLNIQYF TGTGCCAGCAGTTCAACAGGGGGCTTAAACATTCAGTACTTC
TRBJ2-1 TRBD2 . TRBV7-6 CASSVLAGGPNEQFF TGTGCCAGCAGCGTGCTAGCGGGAGGCCCCAATGAGCAGTTCTTC
TRBJ2-3 TRBD2 . TRBV4-2 CASSQEGVAGGRDTQYF TGTGCCAGCAGCCAAGAAGGGGTAGCGGGAGGTAGAGATACGCAGTATTTT
TRBJ1-4 TRBD1 few TRBV6-5 CASSTGVREKLFF TGTGCCAGCAGTACAGGGGTTCGCGAAAAACTGTTTTTT
TRBJ1-3 . few TRBV2 CASSQTGSGNTIYF TGTGCCAGCAGTCAGACGGGCTCTGGAAACACCATATATTTT
TRBJ2-7 . . TRBV20-1 CSAGTRPRLYF TGCAGTGCCGGGACTCGACCAAGGCTGTACTTC
TRBJ1-1 . . TRBV2 CASSEDKLNTEAFF TGTGCCAGCAGTGAAGACAAACTGAACACTGAAGCTTTCTTT
TRBJ2-1 . . TRBV14 CASSQDVGGGVTFEQFF TGTGCCAGCAGCCAAGATGTCGGCGGAGGGGTGACTTTTGAGCAGTTCTTC
TRBJ2-3 TRBD2 few TRBV29-1 CSVGGTSLSDTQYF TGCAGCGTCGGCGGGACTAGTCTTTCAGATACGCAGTATTTT
TRBJ2-7 . . TRBV4-3 CASSQDQKQYF TGCGCCAGCAGCCAAGATCAGAAGCAGTACTTC
TRBJ2-5 . . TRBV27 CASSFRRGGGETQYF TGTGCCAGCAGTTTTCGACGGGGTGGGGGGGAGACCCAGTACTTC
TRBJ2-1 TRBD2 few TRBV2 CASSDWVAGVDNEQFF TGTGCCAGCAGTGATTGGGTGGCGGGAGTAGACAATGAGCAGTTCTTC
TRBJ2-6 . . TRBV5-4 CASSLTSGVVAGANVLTF TGTGCCAGCAGCTTGACTTCAGGGGTCGTCGCTGGGGCCAACGTCCTGACTTTC
TRBJ1-5 . . TRBV30 CAWSTRGNQPQHF TGTGCCTGGAGTACCCGGGGCAATCAGCCCCAGCATTTT
TRBJ1-1 TRBD1 . TRBV25-1 CASRAGGTNTEAFF TGTGCCAGCAGAGCAGGGGGGACAAACACTGAAGCTTTCTTT
TRBJ1-3 . . TRBV28 CASRNRGAGNTIYF TGTGCCAGCCGCAACCGGGGGGCGGGAAACACCATATATTTT
TRBJ1-2 . . TRBV5-6 CASSFGLGPDKHGYTF TGTGCCAGCAGCTTTGGACTAGGACCCGATAAACATGGCTACACCTTC
TRBJ2-7 . . TRBV4-2 CASSQDQRSGYEQYF TGTGCCAGCAGCCAAGATCAGAGGAGCGGTTACGAGCAGTACTTC
TRBJ2-1 TRBD1 . TRBV9 CASSDDRAVEQFF TGTGCCAGCAGCGACGACAGGGCTGTTGAGCAGTTCTTC
TRBJ1-2 TRBD1 . TRBV28 CASSLGTGGYGYTF TGTGCCAGCAGCCTCGGGACAGGGGGCTATGGCTACACCTTC
TRBJ2-6 TRBD1 few TRBV4-3 CASSQDQGAGANVLTF TGCGCCAGCAGCCAAGATCAGGGGGCTGGGGCCAACGTCCTGACTTTC
TRBJ2-1 TRBD1 once TRBV29-1 CSVRDRGSINEQFF TGCAGCGTTAGGGACAGGGGGTCAATCAATGAGCAGTTCTTC
TRBJ1-1 . few TRBV7-2 CASSLRGEAAFF TGTGCCAGCAGCTTACGAGGGGAGGCAGCTTTCTTT
TRBJ2-6 . . TRBV30 CAWSTGANVLTF TGTGCCTGGAGCACTGGGGCCAACGTCCTGACTTTC
TRBJ1-4 . . TRBV15 CATSRGGAPGEKLFF TGTGCCACCAGCCGCGGGGGTGCCCCGGGAGAAAAACTGTTTTTT
TRBJ2-5 TRBD2 . TRBV4-3 CASSQVWAGAEETQYF TGCGCCAGCAGCCAAGTTTGGGCGGGAGCTGAAGAGACCCAGTACTTC
TRBJ2-3 TRBD2 . TRBV29-1 CSVEGEAGVIDTQYF TGCAGCGTTGAAGGGGAAGCGGGAGTGATAGATACGCAGTATTTT
TRBJ2-1 . . TRBV6-4 CATAPSADRGEQFF TGTGCCACCGCCCCTAGCGCAGATCGAGGCGAGCAGTTCTTC
TRBJ1-1 TRBD1 once TRBV5-1 CASSLGTGALNTEAFF TGCGCCAGCAGCTTAGGGACAGGGGCCCTTAACACTGAAGCTTTCTTT
TRBJ2-6 . . TRBV14 CASSITDTSGANVLTF TGTGCCAGCAGCATTACCGACACCTCTGGGGCCAACGTCCTGACTTTC
TRBJ2-1 TRBD2 . TRBV29-1 CSGGLAADNEQFF TGCAGCGGGGGACTAGCGGCTGACAATGAGCAGTTCTTC
TRBJ1-5 . . TRBV4-3 CASSQDLQGLRNQPQHF TGCGCCAGCAGCCAAGATCTCCAGGGGTTGCGCAATCAGCCCCAGCATTTT
TRBJ2-3 . few TRBV5-8 CASSRGGADTQYF TGTGCCAGCAGCAGAGGAGGGGCAGATACGCAGTATTTT
TRBJ2-7 . . TRBV19 CASSIGGSSSYEQYF TGTGCCAGTAGTATAGGAGGTAGTAGCTCCTACGAGCAGTACTTC
TRBJ1-2 . . TRBV5-1 CASSLDLRGPYGYTF TGCGCCAGCAGCTTGGACCTCAGGGGACCTTATGGCTACACCTTC
TRBJ2-1 TRBD1 few TRBV19 CASSKDREGYNEQFF TGTGCCAGTAGTAAAGACAGGGAAGGGTACAATGAGCAGTTCTTC
TRBJ2-5 . . TRBV5-1 CASSLASGVEETQYF TGCGCCAGCAGCTTGGCCTCGGGGGTGGAAGAGACCCAGTACTTC
TRBJ1-1 . few TRBV30 CAWSVGYTEAFF TGTGCCTGGAGTGTTGGCTACACTGAAGCTTTCTTT